This T cell receptor beta chain originates from a study of T cell responses to AZD1222 COVID-19 vaccine. The table came from immunoSEQ multiplex PCR; TCRdb's copy has only in-frame clones and leaves some out. Of more than 150,000 clones listed, roughly 94% are singletons. This CDR3 has 14 residues. The germline V gene encodes CDR1 LNHDA and CDR2 SQIVND (reference sequence). Trimming took 7 bases from V and 2 from J; bases not matched to a gene: 6. The V call is TRBV19, the J call TRBJ1-2; 8 nucleotides line up with TRBD1. The TCR originated in an adult who received the AZD1222 COVID-19 vaccine. The input for sequencing was peripheral blood, taken 28 days after the second AZD1222 dose. The CDR3 DNA sequence: TGTGCCAGTACCCGGACAGGGCTCAACTATGGCTACACCTTC. It encodes CASTRTGLNYGYTF. The complete variable domain, with remaining parts taken from reference TRBV19 and TRBJ1-2, reads DGGITQSPKYLFRKEGQNVTLSCEQNLNHDAMYWYRQDPGQGLRLIYYSQIVNDFQKGDIAEGYSVSREKKESFPLTVTSAQKNPTAFYLCASTRTGLNYGYTFGSGTRLTVV.